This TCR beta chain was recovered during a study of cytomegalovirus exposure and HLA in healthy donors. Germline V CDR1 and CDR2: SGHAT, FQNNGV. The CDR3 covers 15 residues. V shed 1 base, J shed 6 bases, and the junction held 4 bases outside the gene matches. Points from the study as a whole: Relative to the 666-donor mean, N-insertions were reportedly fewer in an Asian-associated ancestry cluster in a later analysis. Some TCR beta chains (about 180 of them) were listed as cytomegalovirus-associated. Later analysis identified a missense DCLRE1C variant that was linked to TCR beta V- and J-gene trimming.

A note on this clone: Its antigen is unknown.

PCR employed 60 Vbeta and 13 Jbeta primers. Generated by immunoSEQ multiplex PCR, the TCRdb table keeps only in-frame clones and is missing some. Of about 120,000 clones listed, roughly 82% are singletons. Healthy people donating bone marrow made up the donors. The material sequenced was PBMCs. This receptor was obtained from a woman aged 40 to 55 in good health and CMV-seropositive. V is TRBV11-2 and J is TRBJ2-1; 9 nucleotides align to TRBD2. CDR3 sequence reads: CASSLVGSGGNEQFF. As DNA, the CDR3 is TGTGCCAGCAGCTTAGTCGGTAGCGGGGGCAATGAGCAGTTCTTC.